This entry lists 21 T cell receptor beta chains sequenced from one sample in a study of cytomegalovirus exposure and HLA in healthy donors. This PCR relied on a set of 60 Vbeta primers and 13 Jbeta primers. The table came from immunoSEQ multiplex PCR; TCRdb's copy has only in-frame clones and leaves some out. The sample totals 30,000 to 35,000 clones. Sequencing was carried out using PBMCs. These receptors were obtained from a woman aged 40 to 50 in good health and CMV-seropositive.

The chain uses TRBV7-3 and TRBJ2-7; 10 nucleotides align to TRBD1. Trimming removed 5 bases from V and 5 bases from J; junction bases left unmatched: 9. The germline V gene encodes CDR1 SGHTA and CDR2 FQGTGA. The CDR3 contains 15 residues. CDR3 region: CASSVPGQGINEQYF. CDR3 coding DNA: TGTGCCAGCAGCGTACCGGGACAGGGGATCAACGAGCAGTACTTC. Full variable domain (remainder filled in from reference TRBV7-3 and TRBJ2-7): GAGVSQTPSNKVTEKGKYVELRCDPISGHTALYWYRQSLGQGPEFLIYFQGTGAADDSGLPNDRFFAVRPEGSVSTLKIQRTERGDSAVYLCASSVPGQGINEQYFGPGTRLTVT.

The chain has TRBV4-1 and TRBJ2-1; no definite D call. CDR1 MGHRA and CDR2 YSYEKL come from the germline V gene. There are 15 residues in the CDR3. V was pared by 2 bases and J by 5 bases, with 13 bases between. CDR3 region: CASSQNAWADNEQFF. Written as DNA, the CDR3 is TGCGCCAGCAGCCAAAACGCATGGGCTGACAATGAGCAGTTCTTC.

The chain combines TRBV6-5 with TRBJ1-1; 7 bases are shared with TRBD1. The CDR3 has 13 amino acids. With V trimmed by 5 bases and J by 3 bases, 3 bases remained unmatched. CDR1 MNHEY and CDR2 SVGAGI come from the germline V gene. The CDR3, as DNA: TGTGCCAGCAGTCCTGGACAGGACACTGAAGCTTTCTTT. It encodes CASSPGQDTEAFF.

This chain links TRBV29-1 with TRBJ1-1; D uncertain. Per germline, CDR1 SQVTM and CDR2 ANQGSEA. V shed 8 bases and J shed 4 bases, with 23 bases lying between them. The CDR3 sequence is 15 residues long. The CDR3, as DNA: TGCAGCTCCCGTCCCATTACGAGGAAAGGCACTGAAGCTTTCTTT. This sequence encodes CSSRPITRKGTEAFF.

The chain links TRBV28 to TRBJ2-5, with 7 nucleotides matching TRBD1. The germline gives CDR1 MDHEN, CDR2 SYDVKM. V lost 2 bases, J lost 7 bases, and 7 bases stayed unmatched. The CDR3 is 14 amino acids. The CDR3 bases are TGTGCCAGCAGTTTAGGACAGGTACTTGGGACCCAGTACTTC. It translates to CASSLGQVLGTQYF.

The rearrangement links TRBV6-5 to TRBJ1-1, with D tentatively TRBD1 (6 bases). The CDR3 has 14 residues. V lost 5 bases and J 0 bases, leaving 10 bases between the germline ends. The V gene's germline CDR1 is MNHEY and CDR2 SVGAGI. The DNA for the CDR3 is TGTGCCAGCAGTCGAGGGGGACTGAACACTGAAGCTTTCTTT. Its protein product is CASSRGGLNTEAFF.

The chain employs TRBV19 and TRBJ2-7; 11 nucleotides align to TRBD2. The CDR3 contains 16 residues. With V trimmed by 6 bases and J by 2 bases, 9 bases remained unmatched. Germline assignment: CDR1 LNHDA and CDR2 SQIVND (reference sequence). The CDR3 loop is CASSPGTSGTPYEQYF. Here the CDR3 DNA reads TGTGCCAGTAGCCCTGGGACTAGCGGCACACCCTACGAGCAGTACTTC.

The chain links TRBV6-4 to TRBJ2-7, with D uncertain. Germline assignment: CDR1 MRHNA and CDR2 SNTAGT. The CDR3 consists of 11 residues. The V end lost 6 bases, the J end lost 3 bases, and 6 bases lay between the germline ends. The CDR3 sequence: CASRWSYEQYF. The CDR3 nucleotides read TGTGCCAGCAGGTGGAGCTACGAGCAGTACTTC.

V is TRBV6-5 and J is TRBJ2-7; 10 nucleotides match TRBD2. This CDR3 spans 15 amino acids. The germline gives CDR1 MNHEY, CDR2 SVGAGI. V lost 2 bases and J lost 3; bases outside the gene matches: 4. CDR3 sequence: CASSYLGLADYEQYF. CDR3 coding DNA: TGTGCCAGCAGTTACCTTGGACTAGCGGACTACGAGCAGTACTTC.

The chain has TRBV27 and TRBJ1-2; 7 bases are a match to TRBD1. CDR1 and CDR2 (germline): MNHEY, SMNVEV (reference sequence). The J segment lost 7 bases and the V segment lost 3 bases, leaving 8 bases of the junction unmatched. This CDR3 is built from 14 residues. CDR3: CASSLGQGGSGYTF. As DNA, the CDR3 is TGTGCCAGCAGTTTGGGTCAAGGGGGCAGTGGCTACACCTTC.

V is TRBV7-9 and J is TRBJ2-7, with 7 bases fitting TRBD1. There are 13 residues in the CDR3. After removal of 5 bases from V and 5 bases from J, the junction contained 6 bases not matched to a gene. Per germline, CDR1 SEHNR and CDR2 FQNEAQ (reference sequence). The CDR3 region has the DNA TGTGCCAGCAGCCGACAGGGATCGGACGAGCAGTACTTC. The encoded protein is CASSRQGSDEQYF.

V usage is TRBV4-1 and J usage is TRBJ2-2; 10 bases are shared with TRBD1. This CDR3 spans 16 amino acids. The trim removed 2 bases at V and 5 bases at J, leaving 5 bases unmatched. Germline CDR1 MGHRA, CDR2 YSYEKL. The CDR3 spells CASSQRQGASTGELFF. CDR3 sequence (DNA): TGCGCCAGCAGCCAACGACAGGGGGCGAGTACCGGGGAGCTGTTTTTT.

The V gene is TRBV6-6, the J gene TRBJ2-7; 7 bases are shared with TRBD1. Germline V gene lookup returns CDR1 MNHNY and CDR2 SVGAGI (reference sequence). With V trimmed by 4 bases and J by 5 bases, 11 bases remained unmatched. The CDR3 covers 15 residues. The CDR3 DNA follows: TGTGCCAGCAGTTTTCCGACAGGGCGAGGCGACGAGCAGTACTTC. It is translated as CASSFPTGRGDEQYF.

This rearrangement joins TRBV6-6 to TRBJ2-7, with 8 bases fitting TRBD2. Trimming at V came to 5 bases and at J to 1 base, leaving 10 bases not matched to a gene. Germline assignment: CDR1 MNHNY and CDR2 SVGAGI (reference sequence). The CDR3 covers 16 residues. The CDR3 protein is CASSPLVAGLSYEQYF. CDR3 DNA: TGTGCCAGCAGTCCACTAGTAGCGGGGCTATCCTACGAGCAGTACTTC.

J is TRBJ2-1 and V is TRBV2; TRBD2 agrees at 11 bases. The CDR3 runs 15 residues. Germline V gives CDR1 SNHLY, CDR2 FYNNEI. Trimming removed 6 bases from V and 9 bases from J; junction bases left unmatched: 10. The CDR3 region has the DNA TGTGCCAGCAGGGCACTAGCGGGAGTGGGTAGTGAGCAGTTCTTC. The encoded protein is CASRALAGVGSEQFF.

This sequence joins TRBV7-9 and TRBJ1-1; D not certain. The CDR3 spans 14 residues. Germline CDR1 and CDR2: SEHNR and FQNEAQ (reference sequence). V lost 7 bases and J lost 4, with 16 bases in between. This CDR3 is CASTQMWGGTEAFF. The CDR3 bases are TGTGCCAGCACCCAAATGTGGGGAGGCACTGAAGCTTTCTTT.

This chain joins TRBV4-2 and TRBJ2-7; D may be TRBD1 (5 bases). Germline V gene data show CDR1 as LGHNA and CDR2 as YNFKEQ. The CDR3 is 13 amino acids. V lost 0 bases to trimming and J lost 2 bases, with 5 bases between them. The CDR3 nucleotides read TGTGCCAGCAGCCAAGAGGACACCTACGAGCAGTACTTC. It encodes CASSQEDTYEQYF.

The chain recombines TRBV5-1 with TRBJ1-5; D is unclear. CDR3 length: 15 amino acids. V dropped 4 bases and J dropped 6 bases, with 17 bases sitting between them. Germline assignment: CDR1 SGHRS and CDR2 YFSETQ. The chain's CDR3 is CASSLSGIVGQPQHF. The CDR3 bases are TGCGCCAGCAGCCTTTCCGGGATAGTTGGTCAGCCCCAGCATTTT.

The chain couples TRBV30 to TRBJ2-7; TRBD1 is a possible D gene (5 bases). The CDR3 extends over 13 amino acids. CDR1 is GTSNPN and CDR2 is SVGIG in the germline V gene (reference sequence). Between the trimmed V and J ends, which lost 2 bases and 2 bases, there was a span of 10 bases. The CDR3 nucleotides read TGTGCCTGGAGTTCAGGGTTCGCCTACGAGCAGTACTTC. Amino acid sequence: CAWSSGFAYEQYF.

The rearrangement uses TRBV5-1 and TRBJ2-2, with TRBD2 matching 11 bases. V lost 6 bases and J lost 0; bases outside the gene matches: 1. The V gene's germline CDR1 is SGHRS and CDR2 YFSETQ. This CDR3 spans 15 amino acids. This CDR3 reads CASIAGGTNTGELFF. CDR3 nucleotide sequence: TGCGCCAGCATAGCGGGAGGGACGAACACCGGGGAGCTGTTTTTT.

The gene calls are TRBV5-4 and TRBJ2-3, with 7 bases matching TRBD1. Trimming at V came to 4 bases and at J to 4 bases, leaving 3 bases not matched to a gene. The CDR3 runs to 13 residues. In germline, CDR1 is SGHNT, CDR2 YYREEE (reference sequence). The CDR3 sequence is CASSDGTADTQYF. The CDR3 bases are TGTGCCAGCAGCGACGGGACAGCAGATACGCAGTATTTT.